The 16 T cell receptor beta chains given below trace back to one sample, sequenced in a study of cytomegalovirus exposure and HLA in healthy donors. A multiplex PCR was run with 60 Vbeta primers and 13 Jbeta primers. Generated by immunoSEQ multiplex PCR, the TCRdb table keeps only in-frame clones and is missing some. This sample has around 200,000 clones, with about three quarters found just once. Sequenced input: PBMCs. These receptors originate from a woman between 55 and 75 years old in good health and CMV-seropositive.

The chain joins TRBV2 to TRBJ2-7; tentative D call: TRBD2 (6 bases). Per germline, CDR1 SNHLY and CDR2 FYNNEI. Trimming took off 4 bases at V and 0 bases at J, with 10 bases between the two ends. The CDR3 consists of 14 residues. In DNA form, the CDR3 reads TGTGCCAGCAGTGGGGTGACTAGCTCCTACGAGCAGTACTTC. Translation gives CASSGVTSSYEQYF.

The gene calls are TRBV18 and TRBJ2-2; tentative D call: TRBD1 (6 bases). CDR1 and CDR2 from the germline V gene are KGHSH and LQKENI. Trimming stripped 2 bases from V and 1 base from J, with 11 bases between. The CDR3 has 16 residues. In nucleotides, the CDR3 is TGTGCCAGCTCACCAAGGACAGATAGGAACACCGGGGAGCTGTTTTTT. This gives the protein CASSPRTDRNTGELFF.

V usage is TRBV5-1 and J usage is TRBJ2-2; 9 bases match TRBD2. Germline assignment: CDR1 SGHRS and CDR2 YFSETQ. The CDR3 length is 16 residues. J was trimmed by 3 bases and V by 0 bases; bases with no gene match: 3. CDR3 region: CASSLGVAGDTGELFF. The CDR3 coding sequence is TGCGCCAGCAGCTTGGGGGTAGCGGGAGACACCGGGGAGCTGTTTTTT.

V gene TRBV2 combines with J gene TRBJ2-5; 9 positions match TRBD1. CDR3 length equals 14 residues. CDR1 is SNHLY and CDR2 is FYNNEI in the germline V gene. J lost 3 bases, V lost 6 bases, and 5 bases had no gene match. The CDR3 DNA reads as TGTGCCAGCAGACTCGGGACAGGGAAAGAGACCCAGTACTTC. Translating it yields CASRLGTGKETQYF.

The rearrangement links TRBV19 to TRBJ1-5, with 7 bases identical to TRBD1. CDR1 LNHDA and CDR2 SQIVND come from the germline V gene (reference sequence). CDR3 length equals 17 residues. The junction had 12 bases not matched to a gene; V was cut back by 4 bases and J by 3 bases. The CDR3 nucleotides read TGTGCCAGTAGTAACTTTTTCGGGACAGCCACCAATCAGCCCCAGCATTTT. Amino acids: CASSNFFGTATNQPQHF.

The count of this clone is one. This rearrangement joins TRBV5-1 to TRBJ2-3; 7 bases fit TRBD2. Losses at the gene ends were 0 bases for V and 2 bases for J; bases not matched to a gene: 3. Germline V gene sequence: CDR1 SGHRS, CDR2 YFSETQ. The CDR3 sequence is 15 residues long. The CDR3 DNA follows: TGCGCCAGCAGCTTGGACCGGGGGGACACAGATACGCAGTATTTT. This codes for CASSLDRGDTDTQYF.

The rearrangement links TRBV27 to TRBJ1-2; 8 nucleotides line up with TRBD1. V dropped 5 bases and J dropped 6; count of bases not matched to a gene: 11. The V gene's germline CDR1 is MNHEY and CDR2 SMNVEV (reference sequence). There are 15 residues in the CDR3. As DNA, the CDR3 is TGTGCCAGCAGTCCAGGGTCGGACAGGGTTAATGGCTACACCTTC. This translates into CASSPGSDRVNGYTF.

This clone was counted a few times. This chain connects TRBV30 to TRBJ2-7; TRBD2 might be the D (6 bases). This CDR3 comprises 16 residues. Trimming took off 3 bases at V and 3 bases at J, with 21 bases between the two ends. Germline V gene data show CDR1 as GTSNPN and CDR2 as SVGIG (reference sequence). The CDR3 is CAWSVLPGLGGYEQYF. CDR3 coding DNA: TGTGCCTGGAGCGTACTACCCGGGCTGGGAGGCTACGAGCAGTACTTC.

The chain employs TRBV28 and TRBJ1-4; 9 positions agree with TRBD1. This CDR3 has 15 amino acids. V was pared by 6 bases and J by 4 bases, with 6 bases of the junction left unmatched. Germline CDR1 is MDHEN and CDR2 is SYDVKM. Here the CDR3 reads CASRETGGSNEKLFF. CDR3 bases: TGTGCCAGCAGGGAAACAGGGGGCAGTAATGAAAAACTGTTTTTT.

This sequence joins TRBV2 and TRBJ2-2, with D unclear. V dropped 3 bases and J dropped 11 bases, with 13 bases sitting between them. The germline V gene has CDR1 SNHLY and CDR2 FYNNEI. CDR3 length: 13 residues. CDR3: CASSENMVGELFF. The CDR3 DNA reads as TGTGCCAGCAGTGAGAATATGGTCGGTGAGCTGTTTTTT.

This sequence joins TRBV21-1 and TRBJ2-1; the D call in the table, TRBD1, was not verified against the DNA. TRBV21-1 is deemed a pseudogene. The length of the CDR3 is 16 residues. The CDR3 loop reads CASSTRQGASPNEQFF. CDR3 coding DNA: TGTGCCAGCAGCACCCGACAGGGGGCGAGCCCCAATGAGCAGTTCTTC.

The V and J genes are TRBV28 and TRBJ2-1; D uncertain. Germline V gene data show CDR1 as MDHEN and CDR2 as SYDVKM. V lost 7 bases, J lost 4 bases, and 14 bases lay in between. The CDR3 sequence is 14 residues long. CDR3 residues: CASTSISGYNEQFF. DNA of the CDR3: TGTGCCAGCACCTCGATTTCCGGTTACAATGAGCAGTTCTTC.

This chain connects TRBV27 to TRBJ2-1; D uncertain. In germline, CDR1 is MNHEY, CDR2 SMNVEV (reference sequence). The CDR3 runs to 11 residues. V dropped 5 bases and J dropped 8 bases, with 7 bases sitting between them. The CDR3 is CASSERDEQFF. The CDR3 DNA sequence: TGTGCCAGCAGTGAACGCGATGAGCAGTTCTTC.

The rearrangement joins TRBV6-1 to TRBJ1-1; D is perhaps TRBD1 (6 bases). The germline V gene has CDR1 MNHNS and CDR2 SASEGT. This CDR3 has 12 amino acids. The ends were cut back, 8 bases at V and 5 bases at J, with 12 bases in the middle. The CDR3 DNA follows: TGTGCCAGCGGTGGGGGGCTAACTGAAGCTTTCTTT. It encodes CASGGGLTEAFF.

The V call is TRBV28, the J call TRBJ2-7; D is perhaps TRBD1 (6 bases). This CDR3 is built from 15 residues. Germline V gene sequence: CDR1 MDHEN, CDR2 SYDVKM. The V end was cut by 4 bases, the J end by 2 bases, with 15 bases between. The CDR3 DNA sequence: TGTGCCAGCAGTTCACAGGGTTCAGGGCCCTACGAGCAGTACTTC. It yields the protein CASSSQGSGPYEQYF.

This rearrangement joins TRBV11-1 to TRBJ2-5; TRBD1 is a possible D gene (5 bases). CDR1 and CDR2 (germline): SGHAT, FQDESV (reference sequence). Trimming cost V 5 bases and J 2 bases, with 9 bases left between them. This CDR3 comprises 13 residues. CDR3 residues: CASSPRGQETQYF. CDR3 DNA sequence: TGTGCCAGCAGCCCAAGGGGTCAAGAGACCCAGTACTTC.